This passage covers 13 T cell receptor beta chains from one sample sequenced in a study of shared clonotypes between healthy human individuals. Naive CD8 cells, CD45RO-negative and positively selected for CCR7, excluded terminally differentiated effector memory CD45RA+ cells. Clones were sequenced by immunoSEQ multiplex PCR, and TCRdb holds only the in-frame ones, with some missing. The repertoire holds more than 2 million clones, with less than 95% as singletons. Sequencing was done on a sample of naive CD8+ T cells sorted from blood. These receptors all come from a man in his late teens or twenties in good health.

The CDR3 region is CASSFQGSGGAIEQFF. In DNA form, the CDR3 reads TGTGCCAGCAGTTTCCAGGGTAGCGGGGGGGCAATTGAGCAGTTCTTC. This chain joins TRBV6-5 and TRBJ2-1; 11 positions match TRBD2. The germline CDR1 and CDR2 sequences are MNHEY and SVGAGI. The CDR3 length is 16 residues. Losses at the gene ends were 4 bases for V and 9 bases for J; bases not matched to a gene: 11.

The rearrangement links TRBV7-9 to TRBJ2-5; 13 positions match TRBD2. The junction had 11 bases not matched to a gene; V was cut back by 3 bases and J by 1 base. CDR1 and CDR2 from the germline V gene are SEHNR and FQNEAQ (reference sequence). The CDR3 is 19 amino acids. CDR3 loop: CASSFYPGLAGQAQETQYF. The CDR3 DNA reads as TGTGCCAGCAGCTTCTACCCGGGACTAGCGGGACAGGCCCAAGAGACCCAGTACTTC. Variable domain in full (rest from reference TRBV7-9 and TRBJ2-5): DTGVSQNPRHKITKRGQNVTFRCDPISEHNRLYWYRQTLGQGPEFLTYFQNEAQLEKSRLLSDRFSAERPKGSFSTLEIQRTEQGDSAMYLCASSFYPGLAGQAQETQYFGPGTRLLVL.

The rearrangement joins TRBV4-3 to TRBJ1-1; D might be TRBD1 (5 bases). V was cut by 3 bases and J by 10 bases, with 21 bases left in between. This CDR3 has 15 amino acids. Germline V gene data show CDR1 as LGHNA and CDR2 as YSLEER. The CDR3 nucleotides are TGCGCCAGCAGCCAGACTCGGGGCTCATCAACGGGAGCTTTCTTT. Translating it yields CASSQTRGSSTGAFF.

The chain uses TRBV29-1 and TRBJ2-5; D might be TRBD2 (6 bases). Matching the DNA end better, TRBJ2-7 makes the J call doubtful. The CDR3 extends over 11 amino acids. The germline CDR1 and CDR2 sequences are SQVTM and ANQGSEA. CDR3 sequence: CSAVRTNEQYF. For the CDR3, the DNA is TGCAGCGCCGTCCGGACTAACGAGCAGTACTTC.

The chain uses TRBV21-1 and TRBJ2-7. TRBV21-1 is annotated as a pseudogene. The CDR3 runs to 16 residues. CDR3 residues: CASSGGPSGLPYEQYF. CDR3 bases: TGTGCCAGCAGCGGGGGGCCGTCCGGACTTCCCTACGAGCAGTACTTC.

The chain's CDR3 is CASSPGAGDGYTF. The CDR3 nucleotides are TGTGCCAGCAGCCCGGGGGCAGGGGATGGCTACACCTTC. The V gene is TRBV7-9, the J gene TRBJ1-2, with D perhaps matching TRBD1 (6 bases). CDR1 is SEHNR and CDR2 is FQNEAQ in the germline V gene (reference sequence). V was shortened by 5 bases and J by 6 bases, with 13 bases between the two germline ends. The CDR3 consists of 13 residues.

About this clone: The same CDR3 can be traced to other DNA sequences in this sample. V usage is TRBV7-9 and J usage is TRBJ1-1; TRBD1 agrees at 9 bases. Trimming removed 0 bases from V and 1 base from J; junction bases left unmatched: 0. CDR3 size: 15 residues. Germline-derived CDR1 and CDR2 are SEHNR and FQNEAQ (reference sequence). The CDR3 loop is CASSLAGQGNTEAFF. The DNA of the CDR3 is TGTGCCAGCAGCTTAGCGGGACAGGGGAACACTGAAGCTTTCTTT.

The chain couples TRBV6-1 to TRBJ2-7; D might be TRBD2 (5 bases). The CDR3 contains 14 residues. CDR1 MNHNS and CDR2 SASEGT come from the germline V gene. Trimming removed 5 bases at V and 4 bases at J, with 15 bases between. The CDR3 bases are TGTGCCAGCAGTTTCCGACCCGGGATATACGAGCAGTACTTC. It codes for CASSFRPGIYEQYF.

The chain links TRBV4-1 to TRBJ1-2, with 9 bases matching TRBD1. Germline V lookup: CDR1 MGHRA, CDR2 YSYEKL. The trim removed 6 bases at V and 4 bases at J, leaving 9 bases unmatched. CDR3 size: 15 residues. The CDR3 region is CASSPGTGSFYGYTF. The DNA for the CDR3 is TGCGCCAGCAGTCCCGGGACAGGGTCCTTCTATGGCTACACCTTC.

The J gene is TRBJ1-5, the V gene TRBV27; possibly TRBD1 for D (5 bases). The CDR3 covers 16 residues. Trimming left V 2 bases short and J 6 bases short, with 17 bases between. Germline V gives CDR1 MNHEY, CDR2 SMNVEV (reference sequence). Written as DNA, the CDR3 is TGTGCCAGCAGTTTAAGGGGAGTTGTGTTCGGTCAGCCCCAGCATTTT. Residues: CASSLRGVVFGQPQHF.

The rearrangement uses TRBV7-2 and TRBJ2-7; D remains ambiguous. The V gene lost 3 bases and the J gene lost 3 bases, with 9 bases spanning the gap. The length of the CDR3 is 13 residues. CDR1 SGHTA and CDR2 FQGNSA come from the germline V gene. The CDR3 DNA is TGTGCCAGCAGCTTCTTTTTGGGCTACGAGCAGTACTTC. Its translation is CASSFFLGYEQYF.

Remarks on this clone: The same CDR3 is also encoded by other DNA sequences in this sample. CDR3 bases: TGCGCCAGCAGCCAAGATCCTGGGACCTACAATGAGCAGTTCTTC. This gives the protein CASSQDPGTYNEQFF. The V call is TRBV4-3, the J call TRBJ2-1; D uncertain. The V end was cut by 0 bases, the J end by 2 bases, with 8 bases between. Germline-derived CDR1 and CDR2 are LGHNA and YSLEER. The CDR3 is 15 amino acids.

CDR3 sequence (DNA): TGTGCCAGCAGCTTAGCAGTGAATGAAGCTTTCTTT. Protein sequence: CASSLAVNEAFF. The V call is TRBV7-9, the J call TRBJ1-1; D is ambiguous. Trimming left V 0 bases short and J 7 bases short, with 6 bases between. Germline assignment: CDR1 SEHNR and CDR2 FQNEAQ (reference sequence). The CDR3 runs 12 residues. The complete variable domain, with remaining parts taken from reference TRBV7-9 and TRBJ1-1, reads DTGVSQNPRHKITKRGQNVTFRCDPISEHNRLYWYRQTLGQGPEFLTYFQNEAQLEKSRLLSDRFSAERPKGSFSTLEIQRTEQGDSAMYLCASSLAVNEAFFGQGTRLTVV.